The 24 T cell receptor beta chains below come from one sample, sequenced in a study of graft-versus-host responses after intestinal transplantation. Responders labeled with CFSE (approximately 200,000) were plated with approximately 200,000 irradiated, violet-dye-labeled stimulators. The data were produced by immunoSEQ multiplex PCR, yet TCRdb's version contains in-frame clones alone and is incomplete. The sample records several thousand clones, about 30% being singletons. The sample here was alloreactive CD8+ T cells from a mixed lymphocyte reaction culture, taken before transplantation. Subset of the sample: CFSE-low proliferating T cells sorted from approximately 6-day pre-transplant mixed lymphocyte reaction (GvH or HvG direction). The receptors shown here come from a human patient who was an organ donor for intestinal transplantation.

Here the CDR3 reads CASSQESGVEEQFF. In DNA, the CDR3 is TGCGCCAGCAGCCAAGAGAGCGGGGTGGAGGAGCAGTTCTTC. The genes are TRBV4-3 and TRBJ2-1, with 7 bases lining up with TRBD2. V lost 0 bases and J lost 10; bases outside the gene matches: 6. Germline CDR1 is LGHNA and CDR2 is YSLEER. This CDR3 comprises 14 residues.

Sample share makes this clone medium-sized. The V call is TRBV5-4, the J call TRBJ2-7; 7 bases are shared with TRBD1. V lost 4 bases, J lost 3 bases, and 7 bases stayed unmatched. The CDR3 sequence is 14 residues long. Germline values: CDR1 SGHNT, CDR2 YYREEE (reference sequence). CDR3 DNA sequence: TGTGCCAGCAGCCTTAAGGGGGCCAGCTACGAGCAGTACTTC. This encodes CASSLKGASYEQYF.

By its share, this clone is medium-sized. The chain employs TRBV5-1 and TRBJ1-1; D possibly corresponds to TRBD1 (6 bases). From germline, CDR1 is SGHRS and CDR2 YFSETQ. The CDR3 totals 17 residues. The germline V and J ends were trimmed by 1 base and 3 bases, with 19 bases remaining between them. The CDR3 coding sequence is TGCGCCAGCAGCTTGTACGGGGGCGAGGTAGGGGACACTGAAGCTTTCTTT. It yields the protein CASSLYGGEVGDTEAFF.

V and J are TRBV7-2 and TRBJ1-2, with TRBD1 matching over 7 bases. V lost 1 base and J lost 2; bases outside the gene matches: 4. Germline V gives CDR1 SGHTA, CDR2 FQGNSA. This CDR3 contains 15 residues. In DNA, the CDR3 is TGTGCCAGCAGCTTAGGGGACAGCCCGAACTATGGCTACACCTTC. This sequence encodes CASSLGDSPNYGYTF.

This clone was detected only a few times. Possible read error: a much larger clone is one base away. Other DNA variants within this sample encode the same CDR3. J is TRBJ1-2 and V is TRBV30; D is perhaps TRBD1 (6 bases). Germline CDR1 reads GTSNPN; CDR2 reads SVGIG (reference sequence). CDR3 length: 13 amino acids. V lost 6 bases and J lost 8, with 19 bases in between. The CDR3 here is CACCVGGARGYTF. The CDR3 nucleotides read TGTGCCTGTTGTGTAGGGGGGGCGCGGGGCTACACCTTC.

This clone showed up just once. A far larger clone is a single base away, which makes a read error likely. The genes are TRBV9 and TRBJ2-2; D might be TRBD2 (6 bases). V was pared by 7 bases and J by 3 bases, with 22 bases between. The CDR3 contains 17 residues. Germline lookup yields CDR1 SGDLS and CDR2 YYNGEE. The CDR3 DNA reads TGTGCCAGCGGCCCTTACCGGGACTTAATTTACACCGGGGAGCTGTTTTTT. It translates to CASGPYRDLIYTGELFF.

This clone showed up just a few times. Given a much more abundant clone one base away, this may be a read error. The V and J genes are TRBV4-1 and TRBJ1-2; TRBD1 aligns across 9 bases. J gave up 5 bases and V 11 bases, and 18 bases lay outside the gene matches. From germline, CDR1 is MGHRA and CDR2 YSYEKL. The CDR3 totals 16 residues. CDR3 DNA: TGCGCCTGCACCCAAGGATCGGGACAGGGCCTATATGGCTACACCTTC. As protein: CACTQGSGQGLYGYTF.

This clone appeared a few times. V is TRBV18 and J is TRBJ2-3, with 8 bases aligning to TRBD2. V was clipped by 4 bases and J by 6 bases; unmatched bases: 18. This CDR3 has 18 amino acids. Germline lookup yields CDR1 KGHSH and CDR2 LQKENI. CDR3 residues: CASSLTSLAEKRGDTQYF. The CDR3 DNA reads as TGTGCCAGCTCACTCACTTCACTAGCGGAAAAGAGGGGGGATACGCAGTATTTT.

This chain links TRBV27 with TRBJ2-5; D uncertain. Germline V CDR1 and CDR2: MNHEY, SMNVEV (reference sequence). The CDR3 consists of 18 residues. V lost 5 bases and J lost 0, with 22 bases in between. CDR3 DNA: TGTGCCAGCAGTCCCCTACCTACGCGGATGGAGTACCAAGAGACCCAGTACTTC. Amino acids: CASSPLPTRMEYQETQYF.

This chain links TRBV7-6 with TRBJ1-1; the D gene is possibly TRBD1 (6 bases). V was clipped by 4 bases and J by 4 bases, with 13 bases between them. CDR1 and CDR2 from the germline V gene are SGHVS and FNYEAQ. The CDR3 loop spans 14 amino acids. The CDR3 coding sequence is TGTGCCAGCAGCTCCCCCGAGGGGGGCACTGAAGCTTTCTTT. Encoded protein: CASSSPEGGTEAFF.

The chain carries TRBV27 and TRBJ2-7; no clear D. Germline V lookup: CDR1 MNHEY, CDR2 SMNVEV (reference sequence). The V and J ends lost 5 bases and 2 bases respectively, with 19 bases between them. The CDR3 length is 16 residues. The chain's CDR3 is CASSALTALGPYEQYF. The CDR3 DNA sequence: TGTGCCAGCAGTGCCTTGACCGCACTTGGACCCTACGAGCAGTACTTC.

Relative to its sample, this clone is medium-sized. The chain recombines TRBV2 with TRBJ2-7, with 11 positions matching TRBD2. CDR3 length: 14 residues. Germline-derived CDR1 and CDR2 are SNHLY and FYNNEI. V trimming: 10 bases; J trimming: 0 bases; junction bases outside the gene matches: 5. The CDR3, as DNA: TGTGCCATCTCCGGACTAGCGGGCTCCTACGAGCAGTACTTC. As protein: CAISGLAGSYEQYF.

This chain connects TRBV4-3 to TRBJ1-1; D gene ambiguous. Germline lookup yields CDR1 LGHNA and CDR2 YSLEER. The V end was cut by 0 bases, the J end by 0 bases, with 8 bases between. This CDR3 contains 15 residues. The CDR3 loop reads CASSQDRSLNTEAFF. CDR3 DNA: TGCGCCAGCAGCCAAGATCGAAGTTTGAACACTGAAGCTTTCTTT.

Comment on this clone: A clone one base away is much larger, so this may be a read error. Other DNA sequences in this sample translate to the same CDR3. The V and J genes are TRBV4-3 and TRBJ2-5; 8 nucleotides match TRBD1. J was trimmed by 5 bases and V by 1 base; bases with no gene match: 6. The length of the CDR3 is 15 residues. Germline CDR1 is LGHNA and CDR2 is YSLEER. The CDR3 sequence: CASSQGTGRGETQYF. The CDR3 coding sequence is TGCGCCAGCAGCCAAGGGACAGGGAGAGGGGAGACCCAGTACTTC.

This clone is termed medium-sized. J is TRBJ2-7 and V is TRBV6-4; D may be TRBD2 (6 bases). V was shortened by 8 bases and J by 5 bases, with 22 bases between the two germline ends. The CDR3 is 15 residues long. CDR1 is MRHNA and CDR2 is SNTAGT in the germline V gene. CDR3 sequence (DNA): TGTGCCAGCCCCCCTCACGGAGGGCAGCCTGACGAGCAGTACTTC. Protein product: CASPPHGGQPDEQYF.

The chain couples TRBV7-2 to TRBJ1-2, with 8 positions matching TRBD1. V lost 2 bases to trimming and J lost 5 bases; unmatched junction nucleotides: 7. Germline loops: CDR1 SGHTA, CDR2 FQGNSA. The CDR3 spans 15 residues. CDR3 bases: TGTGCCAGCAGCTTATGGGACAGGAGCCCTTATGGCTACACCTTC. It specifies CASSLWDRSPYGYTF.

This clone was counted ten times or more. The chain has TRBV7-6 and TRBJ2-7; D might be TRBD1 or TRBD2, each matching 5 bases. With 5 bases removed from V and 7 bases from J, the gap between germline ends came to 15 bases. This CDR3 spans 13 amino acids. Per germline, CDR1 SGHVS and CDR2 FNYEAQ. The CDR3 loop reads CASSPTGPGEQYF. CDR3 coding DNA: TGTGCCAGCAGCCCGACGGGGCCGGGGGAGCAGTACTTC.

The CDR3 DNA follows: TGTGCCAGCAGACCTAGCGTAGCCTCCTACAATGAGCAGTTCTTC. Its translation is CASRPSVASYNEQFF. The J gene is TRBJ2-1, the V gene TRBV6-5; tentative D call: TRBD2 (6 bases). Germline values: CDR1 MNHEY, CDR2 SVGAGI. V lost 6 bases and J 0 bases, leaving 12 bases between the germline ends. The CDR3 contains 15 residues.

Worth noting for this clone: A much larger clone differs from this one at a single base, so this may be a read error. The same CDR3 also results from other DNA sequences found in this sample. The chain is built from TRBV30 and TRBJ2-7; TRBD2 agrees at 8 bases. The germline V gene encodes CDR1 GTSNPN and CDR2 SVGIG (reference sequence). The CDR3 contains 13 residues. V lost 5 bases to trimming and J lost 6 bases; unmatched junction nucleotides: 9. The DNA for the CDR3 is TGTGCCTGGCGTTTTGGGGCGGGGGGCGAGCAGTACTTC. It is translated as CAWRFGAGGEQYF.

This sequence joins TRBV9 and TRBJ2-7, with D maybe TRBD1 (6 bases). The length of the CDR3 is 15 residues. Trimming pared 1 base from V and 2 bases from J, leaving 13 bases between. CDR1 is SGDLS and CDR2 is YYNGEE in the germline V gene. The CDR3 loop is CASSVPGTTTYEQYF. The CDR3 DNA reads as TGTGCCAGCAGCGTACCCGGGACAACGACCTACGAGCAGTACTTC.

V usage is TRBV5-1 and J usage is TRBJ1-1; 7 nucleotides agree with TRBD1. The CDR3 is 13 residues long. The junction had 8 bases not matched to a gene; V was cut back by 7 bases and J by 5 bases. Germline V CDR1 and CDR2: SGHRS, YFSETQ. The CDR3 coding sequence is TGCGCCAGCCGTCCGGGACAGCCAACTGAAGCTTTCTTT. Encoded protein: CASRPGQPTEAFF.

The chain is built from TRBV4-1 and TRBJ2-7; the D gene is possibly TRBD1 (5 bases). The V and J ends lost 0 bases and 4 bases respectively, with 10 bases between them. CDR3 length: 14 amino acids. Germline V gene lookup returns CDR1 MGHRA and CDR2 YSYEKL. The CDR3 loop is CASSQETGTYEQYF. The DNA of the CDR3 is TGCGCCAGCAGCCAAGAAACAGGTACATACGAGCAGTACTTC.

This rearrangement joins TRBV5-8 to TRBJ1-2, with a tentative D call TRBD1 (6 bases). Germline V gene lookup returns CDR1 SGHTS and CDR2 YDEGEE. Trimming took 4 bases from V and 4 from J, leaving 14 bases between them. This CDR3 has 14 residues. The CDR3 here is CASSTSGAPYGYTF. The DNA for the CDR3 is TGTGCCAGCAGCACCTCGGGGGCGCCCTATGGCTACACCTTC.

Ten or more counts support this clone. The chain joins TRBV4-3 to TRBJ2-7; the match to TRBD2 covers 8 bases. There are 15 residues in the CDR3. With 1 base clipped from V and 3 bases from J, the junction kept 5 bases outside the gene matches. Germline CDR1 reads LGHNA; CDR2 reads YSLEER. The CDR3 DNA reads TGCGCCAGCAGCCAAGCGGCGGGGGGAGTCTACGAGCAGTACTTC. It encodes CASSQAAGGVYEQYF.